This T cell receptor beta chain was recorded in a study of CD8+ T cells in alopecia areata. About the study: Oral tofacitinib (5 to 10 mg twice daily) was administered to treated patients.

Treatment defined: oral pan-JAK inhibitor, 5-10 mg twice daily. In this sample, this clone turned up once. The antigen remains undetermined. The CDR3 totals 14 residues. V shed 7 bases, J shed 6 bases, and the junction held 10 bases outside the gene matches. From germline, CDR1 is SGDLS and CDR2 YYNGEE. General observations from the study: Clonality exceeded that of normal scalp in lesional scalp, most notably in alopecia totalis/universalis. Normal skin contains resident alphabeta T cells, and these are also sequenced in scalp samples.

In each case, RNA was isolated and then reverse transcribed into cDNA as the sequencing template. Assay used: immunoSEQ multiplex PCR; TCRdb lists only in-frame clones, some missing. The sample carries tens of thousands of clones, over 25% recorded once. J is TRBJ1-5 and V is TRBV9, with 7 bases aligning to TRBD1. The TCR originated in a human donor with alopecia areata. The material sequenced was CD8+ T cells sorted from blood, taken at week 4, from a patient treated with tofacitinib. CDR3 DNA: TGTGCCAGCGGGCAGGGGGGACCAGGTCAGCCCCAGCATTTT. It is translated as CASGQGGPGQPQHF.